The TCR beta chain described here comes from a study of blood T cells in healthy people across ages. This CDR3 contains 15 residues. V was pared by 1 base and J by 0 bases, with 10 bases between. The germline CDR1 and CDR2 sequences are DFQATT and SNEGSKA (reference sequence). Samples each had at least 5 micrograms of total RNA extracted. Next came a second PCR, run for about 7 to 12 cycles, which used a sample-barcoded 5' primer along with a J-beta primer mix. TCRdb re-called the 5' RACE reads through MiXCR, storing one row per CDR3 protein. In the table there are more than 650,000 distinct CDR3 sequences, about a quarter of which are singletons. These records were also assigned to another study, of T cells of mothers and their children. As reported in that work: The people who donated were three healthy Caucasian mothers and their six children. Mother-child pairs who were related displayed a slightly higher overlap than unrelated pairs, a difference that was non-significant.

The rearrangement joins TRBV20-1 to TRBJ2-4, with D hard to call. Material: blood. This TCR was sampled from a boy aged 5-17 years in good health. CDR3 nucleotides: TGCAGTGCTAGAGCAGTACAGATAGCCAAAAACATTCAGTACTTC. This translates into CSARAVQIAKNIQYF.